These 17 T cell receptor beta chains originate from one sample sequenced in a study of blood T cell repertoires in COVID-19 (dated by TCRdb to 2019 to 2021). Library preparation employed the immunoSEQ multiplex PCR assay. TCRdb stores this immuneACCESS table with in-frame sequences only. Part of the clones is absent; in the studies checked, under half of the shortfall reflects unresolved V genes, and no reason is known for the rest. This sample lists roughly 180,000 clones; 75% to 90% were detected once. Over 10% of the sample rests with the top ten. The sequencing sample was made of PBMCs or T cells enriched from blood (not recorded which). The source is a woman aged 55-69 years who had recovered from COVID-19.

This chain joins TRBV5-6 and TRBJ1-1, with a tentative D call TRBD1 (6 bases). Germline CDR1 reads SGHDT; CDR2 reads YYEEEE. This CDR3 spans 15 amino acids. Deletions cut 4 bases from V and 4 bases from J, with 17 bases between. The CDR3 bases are TGTGCCAGCAGCCTGAATTACAGGGCTCGCACTGAAGCTTTCTTT. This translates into CASSLNYRARTEAFF. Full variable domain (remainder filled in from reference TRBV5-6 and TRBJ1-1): DAGVTQSPTHLIKTRGQQVTLRCSPKSGHDTVSWYQQALGQGPQFIFQYYEEEERQRGNFPDRFSGHQFPNYSSELNVNALLLGDSALYLCASSLNYRARTEAFFGQGTRLTVV.

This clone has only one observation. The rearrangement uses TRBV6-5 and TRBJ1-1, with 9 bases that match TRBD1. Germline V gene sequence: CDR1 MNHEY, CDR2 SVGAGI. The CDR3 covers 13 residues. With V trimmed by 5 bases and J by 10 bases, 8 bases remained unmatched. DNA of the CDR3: TGTGCCAGCAGTCCTCGGACAGGGGAGGGAGCTTTCTTT. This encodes CASSPRTGEGAFF.

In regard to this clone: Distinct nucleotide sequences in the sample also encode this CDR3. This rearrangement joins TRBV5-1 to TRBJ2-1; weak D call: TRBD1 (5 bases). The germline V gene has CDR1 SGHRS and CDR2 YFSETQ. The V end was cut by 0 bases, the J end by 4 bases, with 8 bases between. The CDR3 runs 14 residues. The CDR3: CASSLGDSYNEQFF. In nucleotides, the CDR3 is TGCGCCAGCAGCTTGGGAGACAGTTACAATGAGCAGTTCTTC.

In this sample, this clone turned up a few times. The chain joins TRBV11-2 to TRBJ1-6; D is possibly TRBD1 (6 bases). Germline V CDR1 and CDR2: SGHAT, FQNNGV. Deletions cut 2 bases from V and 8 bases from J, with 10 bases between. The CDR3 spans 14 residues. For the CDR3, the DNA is TGTGCCAGCAGCTTAACAGGGTCCGATTCACCCCTCCACTTT. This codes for CASSLTGSDSPLHF.

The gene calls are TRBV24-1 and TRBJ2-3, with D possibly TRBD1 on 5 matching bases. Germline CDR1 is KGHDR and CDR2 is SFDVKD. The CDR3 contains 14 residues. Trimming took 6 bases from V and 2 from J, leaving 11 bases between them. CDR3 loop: CATSSRQITDTQYF. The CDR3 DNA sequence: TGTGCCACCAGTTCCAGACAGATCACAGATACGCAGTATTTT.

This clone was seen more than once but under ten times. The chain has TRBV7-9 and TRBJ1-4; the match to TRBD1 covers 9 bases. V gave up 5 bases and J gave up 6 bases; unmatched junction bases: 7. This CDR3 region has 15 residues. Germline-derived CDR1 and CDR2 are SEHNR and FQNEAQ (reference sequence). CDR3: CASSHTRTGDEKLFF. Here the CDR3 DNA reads TGTGCCAGCAGCCACACCCGGACAGGGGATGAAAAACTGTTTTTT.

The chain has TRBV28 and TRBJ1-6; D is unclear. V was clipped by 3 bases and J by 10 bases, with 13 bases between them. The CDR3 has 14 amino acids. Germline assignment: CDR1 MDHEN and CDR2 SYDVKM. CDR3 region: CASSLNSGDSPLHF. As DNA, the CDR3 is TGTGCCAGCAGTTTGAACAGCGGAGACTCACCCCTCCACTTT.

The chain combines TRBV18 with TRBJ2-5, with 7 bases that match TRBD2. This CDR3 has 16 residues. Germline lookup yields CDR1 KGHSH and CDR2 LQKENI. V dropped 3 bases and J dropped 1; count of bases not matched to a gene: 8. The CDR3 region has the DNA TGTGCCAGCTCACCCCTCGGGGGAGGGCCCCAAGAGACCCAGTACTTC. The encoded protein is CASSPLGGGPQETQYF.

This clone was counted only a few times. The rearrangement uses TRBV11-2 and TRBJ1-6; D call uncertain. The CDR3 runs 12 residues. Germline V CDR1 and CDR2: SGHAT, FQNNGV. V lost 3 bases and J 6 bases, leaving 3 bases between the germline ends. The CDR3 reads CASSFFNSPLHF. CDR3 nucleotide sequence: TGTGCCAGCAGCTTCTTTAATTCACCCCTCCACTTT.

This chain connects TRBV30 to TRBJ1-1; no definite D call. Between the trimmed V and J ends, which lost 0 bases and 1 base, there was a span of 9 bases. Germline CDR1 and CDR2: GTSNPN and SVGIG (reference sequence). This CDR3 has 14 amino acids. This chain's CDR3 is CAWSVQSENTEAFF. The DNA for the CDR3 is TGTGCCTGGAGTGTACAAAGTGAGAACACTGAAGCTTTCTTT. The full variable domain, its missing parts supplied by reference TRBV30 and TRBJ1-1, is SQTIHQWPATLVQPVGSPLSLECTVEGTSNPNLYWYRQAAGRGLQLLFYSVGIGQISSEVPQNLSASRPQDRQFILSSKKLLLSDSGFYLCAWSVQSENTEAFFGQGTRLTVV.

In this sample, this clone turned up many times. CDR3 sequence: CASSEEMAAYTEAFF. CDR3 DNA sequence: TGTGCCAGCAGTGAAGAGATGGCGGCATACACTGAAGCTTTCTTT. This sequence joins TRBV6-1 and TRBJ1-1; D unresolved. Trimming cost V 1 base and J 3 bases, with 12 bases left between them. This CDR3 has 15 residues. From germline, CDR1 is MNHNS and CDR2 SASEGT.

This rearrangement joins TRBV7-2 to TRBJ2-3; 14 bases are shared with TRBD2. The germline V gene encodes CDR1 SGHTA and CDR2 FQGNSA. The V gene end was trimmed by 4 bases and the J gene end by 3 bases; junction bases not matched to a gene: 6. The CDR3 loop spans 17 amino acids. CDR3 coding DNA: TGTGCCAGCAGCTCCCGACTAGCGGGAGGGGCAACAGATACGCAGTATTTT. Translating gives CASSSRLAGGATDTQYF. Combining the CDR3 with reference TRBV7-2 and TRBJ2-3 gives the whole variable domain GAGVSQSPSNKVTEKGKDVELRCDPISGHTALYWYRQSLGQGLEFLIYFQGNSAPDKSGLPSDRFSAERTGGSVSTLTIQRTQQEDSAVYLCASSSRLAGGATDTQYFGPGTRLTVL.

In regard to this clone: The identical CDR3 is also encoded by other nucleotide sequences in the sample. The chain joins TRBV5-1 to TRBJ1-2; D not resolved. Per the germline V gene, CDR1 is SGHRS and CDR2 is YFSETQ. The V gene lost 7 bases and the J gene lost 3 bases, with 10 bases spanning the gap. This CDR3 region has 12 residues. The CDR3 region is CASGPGDYGYTF. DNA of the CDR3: TGCGCCAGCGGGCCGGGAGACTATGGCTACACCTTC.

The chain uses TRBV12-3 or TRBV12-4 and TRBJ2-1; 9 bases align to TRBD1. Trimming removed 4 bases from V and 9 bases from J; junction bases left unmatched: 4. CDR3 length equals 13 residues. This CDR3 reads CASSSRQGGEQFF. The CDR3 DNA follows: TGTGCCAGCAGTTCTAGACAGGGGGGTGAGCAGTTCTTC.

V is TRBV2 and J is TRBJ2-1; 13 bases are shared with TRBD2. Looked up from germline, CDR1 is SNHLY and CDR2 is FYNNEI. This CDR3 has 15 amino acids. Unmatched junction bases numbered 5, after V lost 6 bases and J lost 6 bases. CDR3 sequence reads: CASRILAGGSNEQFF. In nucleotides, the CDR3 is TGTGCCAGCAGAATACTAGCGGGAGGGAGCAATGAGCAGTTCTTC.

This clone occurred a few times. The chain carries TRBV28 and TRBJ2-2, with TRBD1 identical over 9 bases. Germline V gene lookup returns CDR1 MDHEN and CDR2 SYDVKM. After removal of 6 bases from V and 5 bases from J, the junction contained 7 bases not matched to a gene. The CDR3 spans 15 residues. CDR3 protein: CASSAPGQGTGELFF. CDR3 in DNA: TGTGCCAGCAGCGCACCGGGACAGGGTACCGGGGAGCTGTTTTTT.

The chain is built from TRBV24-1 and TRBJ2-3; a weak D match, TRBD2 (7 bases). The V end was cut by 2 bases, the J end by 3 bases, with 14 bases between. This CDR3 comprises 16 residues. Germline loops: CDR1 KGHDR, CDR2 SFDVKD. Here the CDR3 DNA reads TGTGCCACCAGTGATTCCGGTGAGGGGGGGACAGATACGCAGTATTTT. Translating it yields CATSDSGEGGTDTQYF.